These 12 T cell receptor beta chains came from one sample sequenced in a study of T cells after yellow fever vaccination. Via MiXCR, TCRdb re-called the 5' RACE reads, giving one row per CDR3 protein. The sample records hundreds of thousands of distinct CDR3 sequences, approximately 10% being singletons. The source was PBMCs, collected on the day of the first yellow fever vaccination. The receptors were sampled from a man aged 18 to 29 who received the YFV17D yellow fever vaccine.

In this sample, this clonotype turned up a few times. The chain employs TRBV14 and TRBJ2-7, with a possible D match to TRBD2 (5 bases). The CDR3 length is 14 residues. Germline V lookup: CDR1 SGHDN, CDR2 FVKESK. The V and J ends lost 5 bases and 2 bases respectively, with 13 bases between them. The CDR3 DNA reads TGTGCCAGCAGCTCCCTACAGCGGACCTACGAGCAGTACTTC. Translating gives CASSSLQRTYEQYF.

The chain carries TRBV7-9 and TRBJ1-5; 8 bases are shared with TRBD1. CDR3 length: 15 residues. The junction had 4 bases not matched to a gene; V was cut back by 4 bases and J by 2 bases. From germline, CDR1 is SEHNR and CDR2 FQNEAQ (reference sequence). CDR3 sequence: CASSSPTGGNQPQHF. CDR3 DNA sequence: TGTGCCAGCAGCTCTCCGACAGGGGGCAATCAGCCCCAGCATTTT. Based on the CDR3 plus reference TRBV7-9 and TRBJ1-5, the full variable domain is DTGVSQNPRHKITKRGQNVTFRCDPISEHNRLYWYRQTLGQGPEFLTYFQNEAQLEKSRLLSDRFSAERPKGSFSTLEIQRTEQGDSAMYLCASSSPTGGNQPQHFGDGTRLSIL.

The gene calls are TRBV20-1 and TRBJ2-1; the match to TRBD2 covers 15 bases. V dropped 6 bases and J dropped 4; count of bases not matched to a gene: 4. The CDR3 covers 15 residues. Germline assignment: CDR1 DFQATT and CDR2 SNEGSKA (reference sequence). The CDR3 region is CSATGTSGGYNEQFF. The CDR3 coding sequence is TGCAGTGCCACCGGGACTAGCGGGGGGTACAATGAGCAGTTCTTC.

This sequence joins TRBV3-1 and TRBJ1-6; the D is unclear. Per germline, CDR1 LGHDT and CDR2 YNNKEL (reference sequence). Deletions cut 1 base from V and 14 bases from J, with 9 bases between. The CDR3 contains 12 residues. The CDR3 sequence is CASSQGERTLHF. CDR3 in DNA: TGTGCCAGCAGCCAAGGGGAGCGGACCCTCCACTTT.

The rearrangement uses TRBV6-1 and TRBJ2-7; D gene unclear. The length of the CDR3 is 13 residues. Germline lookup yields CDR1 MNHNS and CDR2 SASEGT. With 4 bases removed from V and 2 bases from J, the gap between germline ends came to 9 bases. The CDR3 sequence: CASSVQRTYEQYF. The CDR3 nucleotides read TGTGCCAGCAGTGTCCAGAGAACCTACGAGCAGTACTTC.

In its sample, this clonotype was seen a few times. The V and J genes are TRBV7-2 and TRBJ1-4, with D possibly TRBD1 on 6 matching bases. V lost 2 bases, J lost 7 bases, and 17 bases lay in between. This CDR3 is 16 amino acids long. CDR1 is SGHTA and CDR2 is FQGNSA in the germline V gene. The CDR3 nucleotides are TGTGCCAGCAGCTTATTTTTTGGGACATGGGGTGAAAAACTGTTTTTT. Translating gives CASSLFFGTWGEKLFF. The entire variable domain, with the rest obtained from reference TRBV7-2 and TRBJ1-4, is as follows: GAGVSQSPSNKVTEKGKDVELRCDPISGHTALYWYRQSLGQGLEFLIYFQGNSAPDKSGLPSDRFSAERTGGSVSTLTIQRTQQEDSAVYLCASSLFFGTWGEKLFFGSGTQLSVL.

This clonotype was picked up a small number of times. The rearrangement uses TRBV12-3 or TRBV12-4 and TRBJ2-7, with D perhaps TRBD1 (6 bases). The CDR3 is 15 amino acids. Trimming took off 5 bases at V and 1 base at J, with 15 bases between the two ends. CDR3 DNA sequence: TGTGCCAGCAGTCCAACGAGACAGGCATCCTACGAGCAGTACTTC. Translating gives CASSPTRQASYEQYF.

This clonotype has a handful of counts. CDR3 in DNA: TGTGCCACCAGTCGAACTAGCGGGGTGCAAGATACGCAGTATTTT. It translates to CATSRTSGVQDTQYF. V usage is TRBV24-1 and J usage is TRBJ2-3, with 10 bases matching TRBD2. V lost 6 bases to trimming and J lost 5 bases; unmatched junction nucleotides: 7. Germline CDR1 is KGHDR and CDR2 is SFDVKD. The CDR3 covers 15 residues.

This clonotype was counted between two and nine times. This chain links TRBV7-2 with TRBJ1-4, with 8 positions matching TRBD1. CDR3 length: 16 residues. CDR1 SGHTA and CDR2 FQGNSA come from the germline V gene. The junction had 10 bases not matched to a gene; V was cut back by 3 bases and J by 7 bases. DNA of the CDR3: TGTGCCAGCAGCTTCTCAGGGGGCATTGTTGGTGAAAAACTGTTTTTT. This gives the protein CASSFSGGIVGEKLFF.

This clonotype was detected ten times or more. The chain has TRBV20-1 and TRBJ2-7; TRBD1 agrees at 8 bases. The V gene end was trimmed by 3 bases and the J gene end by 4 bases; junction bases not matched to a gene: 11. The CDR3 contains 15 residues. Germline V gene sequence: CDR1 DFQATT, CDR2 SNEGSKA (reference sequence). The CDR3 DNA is TGCAGTGCTAGGCGTGCGCAGGGGGCTTTATACGAGCAGTACTTC. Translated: CSARRAQGALYEQYF.

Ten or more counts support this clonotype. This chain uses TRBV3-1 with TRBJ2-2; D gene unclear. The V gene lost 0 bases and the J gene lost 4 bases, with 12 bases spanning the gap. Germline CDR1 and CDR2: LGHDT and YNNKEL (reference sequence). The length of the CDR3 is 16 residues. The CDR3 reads CASSQEGAQGTGELFF. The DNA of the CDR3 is TGTGCCAGCAGCCAAGAAGGTGCGCAAGGCACCGGGGAGCTGTTTTTT. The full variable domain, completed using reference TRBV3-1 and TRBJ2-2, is DTAVSQTPKYLVTQMGNDKSIKCEQNLGHDTMYWYKQDSKKFLKIMFSYNNKELIINETVPNRFSPKSPDKAHLNLHINSLELGDSAVYFCASSQEGAQGTGELFFGEGSRLTVL.

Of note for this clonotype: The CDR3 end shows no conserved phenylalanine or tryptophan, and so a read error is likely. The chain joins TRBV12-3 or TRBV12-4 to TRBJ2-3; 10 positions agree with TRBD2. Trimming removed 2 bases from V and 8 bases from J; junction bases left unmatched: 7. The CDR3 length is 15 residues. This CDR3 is CASSLHSGGARTQYL. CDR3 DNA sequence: TGTGCCAGCAGTTTACACAGCGGGGGGGCCCGTACGCAGTATTTG.